This TCR beta chain was profiled in a study of T cell repertoires in cytomegalovirus infection. V trimming: 3 bases; J trimming: 3 bases; junction bases outside the gene matches: 8. Germline lookup yields CDR1 SGDLS and CDR2 YYNGEE. There are 15 residues in the CDR3. TCRdb re-called the reads through MiXCR, storing one row per CDR3 protein. In the table there are roughly 140,000 distinct CDR3 sequences, about a quarter of which are singletons. Specimen: PBMCs. The origin of this receptor is a human donor in good health (CMV status not recorded). Some clones in this sample may be carry-over from other donors' samples. The V gene is TRBV9, the J gene TRBJ1-2, with 7 bases aligning to TRBD1. CDR3 sequence: CASSDQGGRHYGYTF. In DNA form, the CDR3 reads TGTGCCAGCAGCGACCAAGGGGGCCGGCACTATGGCTACACCTTC.